These T cell receptor beta chains were read from a single sample in a study of T cells in Graves' hyperthyroidism and ophthalmopathy. TCRdb reanalysed the multiplex PCR reads using MiXCR and keeps one entry per CDR3 protein. The data contain about 690,000 distinct CDR3 sequences, roughly 17% of them singletons. The sequenced sample was blood. The receptors stem from a man aged 50 to 59 with Graves' hyperthyroidism. The CDR3 runs from the conserved cysteine through the conserved F or W.

TRBV15,TRBJ2-5,CATGETGGTYGETQYF
TRBV30,TRBJ2-1,CAWNRGDRREQFF
TRBV19,TRBJ1-5,CASSMGSFSNQPQHF
TRBV5-4,TRBJ2-2,CASSSRESTGELFF
TRBV24-1,TRBJ2-1,CATSDHYVTSGRVNEQFF
TRBV7-3,TRBJ2-1,CASSPIQGSGSGHNEQFF
TRBV2,TRBJ2-3,CASTWWTSADTQYF
TRBV29-1,TRBJ1-1,CSVFVSGNEAFF
TRBV28,TRBJ1-3,CASREGQAPLSGNTIYF
TRBV18,TRBJ2-7,CASSQDPDSYEQYF
TRBV24-1,TRBJ2-1,CATSDSLAGGILQEQFF
TRBV4-3,TRBJ2-1,CASSQDPGLAGAEQFF
TRBV27,TRBJ1-5,CASRVHGSHSNQPQHF
TRBV14,TRBJ1-2,CASSQDSGAKYHGYTF
TRBV5-1,TRBJ2-5,CASSLSEGLLVGETQYF
TRBV18,TRBJ2-7,CASSRGQGISYEQYF
TRBV9,TRBJ2-7,CASSVDWGAQDEQYF
TRBV12-3/TRBV12-4,TRBJ2-2,CASSPFPGELFF
TRBV4-3,TRBJ2-1,CASSQSTWVAGYNEQFF
TRBV10-1,TRBJ2-1,CASPGRRVRMGSYNEQFF
TRBV5-4,TRBJ2-5,CASSMGLAGRTQETQYF
TRBV20-1,TRBJ2-7,CSARLAGEVYEQYF
TRBV2,TRBJ2-5,CASSEGSRETQYF
TRBV28,TRBJ1-2,CASSQGTGYGYTF
TRBV15,TRBJ2-1,CATSILPGGLLHEQFF
TRBV19,TRBJ1-3,CASTPVGAGNTIYF
TRBV27,TRBJ1-6,CASSPWTGSPLHF
TRBV2,TRBJ2-5,CASSENGIDQETQYF
TRBV15,TRBJ2-1,CATSRDNPSGRFFWEQFF
TRBV5-1,TRBJ2-5,CASSSPFERAQETQYF